This TCR beta chain was profiled in a study of blood T cell repertoires in COVID-19. The CDR3 runs 15 residues. CDR1 is SGHTA, CDR2 FQGNSA, per germline. Trimming took 3 bases from V and 5 from J; bases not matched to a gene: 4. In the source study's methods: Estimation of nucleated cell counts was performed using reference gene primer amplification. The assay was immunoSEQ multiplex PCR, and TCRdb's table has in-frame clones only and misses some. The V and J calls and clone size were taken over from that table, and D and trimming were inferred from the DNA. The data show some 69,000 clones, 90% seen once.

The genes are TRBV7-2 and TRBJ1-4; TRBD1 agrees at 9 bases. The clonotype originates from a man aged 60 to 75 with acute or convalescent COVID-19. The sample consisted of peripheral blood. The CDR3 reads CASSLGDRDNEKLFF. Here the CDR3 DNA reads TGTGCCAGCAGCTTGGGGGACAGGGACAATGAAAAACTGTTTTTT. Supplemented by reference TRBV7-2 and TRBJ1-4, the full variable domain reads GAGVSQSPSNKVTEKGKDVELRCDPISGHTALYWYRQSLGQGLEFLIYFQGNSAPDKSGLPSDRFSAERTGGSVSTLTIQRTQQEDSAVYLCASSLGDRDNEKLFFGSGTQLSVL.